A selection of T cell receptor beta chains follows, all from one sample in a study of blood T cell repertoires in COVID-19. TCRdb's table, derived via immunoSEQ multiplex PCR, lists solely in-frame clones and lacks some. The table has some 58,000 clones, about 81% seen once. Sequenced material: peripheral blood. The receptors shown here come from a man aged 55 to 70 with COVID-19, enrolled during active disease. Each CDR3 is given with its conserved first and last residue. A D gene is named only where the DNA matches it firmly. Clone size appears in some rows only: once, few, many, or a class for an expanded clone.

clone_size,j_call,d_call,v_call,cdr3_length,cdr3_nt,cdr3_aa
.,TRBJ2-5,.,TRBV4-1,14,TGCGCCAGCAGCCAAAGGGAAGGGGTGGAGACCCAGTACTTC,CASSQREGVETQYF
.,TRBJ2-1,TRBD2,TRBV6-5,13,TGTGCCAGCCGACTAGCGGGGGGTCGACACCTGTTCTTC,CASRLAGGRHLFF
few,TRBJ1-1,.,TRBV5-1,12,TGCGCCAGCAGCGCGGACAGTGGACGGGCTTTCTTT,CASSADSGRAFF
once,TRBJ2-5,TRBD2,TRBV29-1,13,TGCTCCGGGCTCGGGGGGAACCAAGAGACCCAGTACTTC,CSGLGGNQETQYF
.,TRBJ1-2,.,TRBV7-8,14,TGTGCCAGCAGCCGCAATACCGGGGGAACTGGCTACACCTTC,CASSRNTGGTGYTF
.,TRBJ1-1,TRBD1,TRBV19,15,TGTGCCAGTAGCACCCAACCCGACAGGGACACTGAAGCTTTCTTT,CASSTQPDRDTEAFF
.,TRBJ1-2,.,TRBV5-5,15,TGTGCCAGCAGCTTGGTGTTGGCGGTGGGTGGAGGCTACACCTTC,CASSLVLAVGGGYTF
.,TRBJ1-2,.,TRBV7-3,14,TGTGCCAGCAGCCCAATTGGGGGCGACTATGGCTACACCTTC,CASSPIGGDYGYTF
.,TRBJ1-5,.,TRBV2,13,TGTGCCAGCAGTAAATCGGGGGTTCAGCCCCAGCATTTT,CASSKSGVQPQHF
.,TRBJ1-3,.,TRBV19,15,TGTGCCAGTAGTATAGATTTCCTGTCTGGAAACACCATATATTTT,CASSIDFLSGNTIYF
.,TRBJ2-7,TRBD2,TRBV6-5,13,TGTGCCAGCAGACCTCGCGGGGGGGGCGAGCAGTACTTC,CASRPRGGGEQYF
.,TRBJ1-1,.,TRBV29-1,14,TGCAGCGCTCGCCAAGGGGCAGGGTTCTCTGTAGCTTTCTTT,CSARQGAGFSVAFF
once,TRBJ2-2,TRBD2,TRBV15,15,TGTGCCACCAGCACTGGGGGGAGGGGTACCGGGGAGCTGTTTTTT,CATSTGGRGTGELFF
.,TRBJ2-7,.,TRBV7-6,11,TGTGCCAGCAGCCACGCGTACGAGCAGTACTTC,CASSHAYEQYF
.,TRBJ2-7,TRBD1,TRBV5-1,14,TGCGCCAGCAGCTTGACTCGACAGGGCTACGAGCAGTACTTC,CASSLTRQGYEQYF
.,TRBJ2-3,TRBD1,TRBV11-3,14,TGTGCCAGCAGCCGTAGACAGGGGGTGGATACGCAGTATTTT,CASSRRQGVDTQYF
.,TRBJ2-1,.,TRBV19,11,TGTGCCAGTAGTATGTACTTTGAGCAGTTCTTC,CASSMYFEQFF
.,TRBJ2-7,.,TRBV19,13,TGTGCCAGTAGTATGTCCTTTAACTACGAGCAGTACTTC,CASSMSFNYEQYF
.,TRBJ1-2,.,TRBV6-6,15,TGTGCCAGCAGCGAACCAGCGTTGGAAAACTATGGCTACACCTTC,CASSEPALENYGYTF
.,TRBJ1-5,.,TRBV19,13,TGTGCCAGTACCGGACAGAAAAATCAGCCCCAGCATTTT,CASTGQKNQPQHF
once,TRBJ2-2,.,TRBV7-9,17,TGTGCCAGCCGACCAGGCAGACAGTCTCTAAACACCGGGGAGCTGTTTTTT,CASRPGRQSLNTGELFF
once,TRBJ1-4,.,TRBV6-5,14,TGTGCCAGCAGTCAGCGGACGGCTAATGAAAAACTGTTTTTT,CASSQRTANEKLFF
.,TRBJ2-1,TRBD2,TRBV30,17,TGTGCCTGGAGTCCGCCCCGTGCGTGGGAGGGTGGAGGGGAGCAGTTCTTC,CAWSPPRAWEGGGEQFF
.,TRBJ1-5,.,TRBV5-1,15,TGCGCCAGCAGCCCCGGGTCAGGGGGCAATCAGCCCCAGCATTTT,CASSPGSGGNQPQHF
.,TRBJ2-7,.,TRBV9,13,TGTGCCAGCAGCGTAGATACAGTCTACGAGCAGTACTTC,CASSVDTVYEQYF
.,TRBJ2-4,.,TRBV7-2,15,TGTGCCAGCAGCTTAGATTCCCGTACCAAAAACATTCAGTACTTC,CASSLDSRTKNIQYF
.,TRBJ1-1,.,TRBV27,13,TGTGCCAGCAATCTACAGGAGGGCACTGAAGCTTTCTTT,CASNLQEGTEAFF
few,TRBJ2-7,TRBD1,TRBV11-3,16,TGTGCCAGCAGCTTCCTGTTGAGTCTAACAGGGGACGAGCAGTACTTC,CASSFLLSLTGDEQYF
.,TRBJ1-5,.,TRBV7-9,16,TGTGCCAGCAGCTTAGGTGGACTGTTTAGCAATCAGCCCCAGCATTTT,CASSLGGLFSNQPQHF
.,TRBJ2-1,.,TRBV29-1,14,TGCAGCGTTGCCACCGGGTCATCCTACAATGAGCAGTTCTTC,CSVATGSSYNEQFF
.,TRBJ2-7,TRBD2,TRBV19,15,TGTGCCAGTAGCCTCGGACTAGCGGGGGCCTACGAGCAGTACTTC,CASSLGLAGAYEQYF
.,TRBJ2-1,.,TRBV19,12,TGTGCCAGTAGTATCCGGCTCGGGACTCGGTTCTTC,CASSIRLGTRFF
few,TRBJ2-3,TRBD1,TRBV19,15,TGTGCCACCAGACCCCGGGACAGGGTCAGAGATACGCAGTATTTT,CATRPRDRVRDTQYF
few,TRBJ1-5,.,TRBV7-9,15,TGTGCCAGCAGCTTAGCTCGGGAACCCAATCAGCCCCAGCATTTT,CASSLAREPNQPQHF
.,TRBJ2-1,TRBD1,TRBV11-2,15,TGTGCCAGCAGCTTAGCGGGACAGGGGGTTGGAGAGCAGTTCTTC,CASSLAGQGVGEQFF
.,TRBJ2-1,.,TRBV5-6,15,TGTGCCAGCAGCTTGAAGGGGGTAACCTACAATGAGCAGTTCTTC,CASSLKGVTYNEQFF
.,TRBJ2-7,TRBD1,TRBV9,14,TGTGCCAGCAGCGTATCACCCGACAGGGGCGAGCAGTACTTC,CASSVSPDRGEQYF
.,TRBJ2-3,.,TRBV9,14,TGTGCCAGCAGCGACCCGAACAGGGCAGATACGCAGTATTTT,CASSDPNRADTQYF
.,TRBJ2-5,.,TRBV21-1,18,TGTGCCAGCAGCCTTCCAGAGGGGGCGGGAGGGTACCAAGAGACCCAGTACTTC,CASSLPEGAGGYQETQYF
.,TRBJ2-5,TRBD2,TRBV2,16,TGTGCCAGCAGTGAAACGACTAGCGGGAACCTAGAGACCCAGTACTTC,CASSETTSGNLETQYF
.,TRBJ2-5,.,TRBV5-1,16,TGCGCCAGCAGCTTGGGGGGCCCCGCGGTTGGGGAGACCCAGTACTTC,CASSLGGPAVGETQYF
.,TRBJ1-2,.,TRBV7-9,12,TGTGCCAGCGCCGGGTCTAACTATGGCTACACCTTC,CASAGSNYGYTF
.,TRBJ2-3,TRBD2,TRBV10-3,15,TGTGCCATCAGCGCCTCTAGCGGGGGCACAGATACGCAGTATTTT,CAISASSGGTDTQYF
.,TRBJ2-5,.,TRBV21-1,16,TGTGCCAGCAGCAATACTGACAGAAACCTGGGCGAGACCCAGTACTTC,CASSNTDRNLGETQYF
.,TRBJ2-7,TRBD2,TRBV11-2,15,TGTGCCAGCAGCTTAGTACGGACTAGCGGGGGTCTGAAGTACTTC,CASSLVRTSGGLKYF
once,TRBJ2-7,TRBD2,TRBV2,14,TGTGCCAGCAGTCCGGGACTAGCGGCCTACGAGCAGTACTTC,CASSPGLAAYEQYF
.,TRBJ1-5,TRBD1,TRBV9,15,TGTGCCAGCAGCCTTGACGGGACAGAGAATCAGCCCCAGCATTTT,CASSLDGTENQPQHF
.,TRBJ2-7,TRBD2,TRBV2,15,TGTGCCAGCAGTGAACCCGGACTAGCGGGAGGCCGCCAGTACTTC,CASSEPGLAGGRQYF
.,TRBJ2-7,.,TRBV11-3,13,TGTGCCAGCAGCTTAGGTCGTACTCGGGAGCAGTACTTC,CASSLGRTREQYF
.,TRBJ1-5,.,TRBV2,14,TGTGCCAGCAGTGAGGTGTATAGCAATCAGCCCCAACATTTT,CASSEVYSNQPQHF
many,TRBJ2-7,TRBD1,TRBV4-1,15,TGCGCCAGCAGCCACCTCTCAGGGGGCGGTTACGAGCAGTACTTC,CASSHLSGGGYEQYF
.,TRBJ2-1,TRBD2,TRBV14,15,TGTGCCAGCAGCCACACTAGCGGGAGTCAATATGAGCAGTTCTTC,CASSHTSGSQYEQFF
.,TRBJ2-2,TRBD1,TRBV5-4,15,TGTGCCAGCAGCCGGGACAGGGGAGGGACCGGGGAGCTGTTTTTT,CASSRDRGGTGELFF
.,TRBJ1-5,TRBD1,TRBV7-2,15,TGTGCCAGCAGCTTAAACAGGGGTAGCAATCAGCCCCAGCATTTT,CASSLNRGSNQPQHF